The 19 T cell receptor beta chains below all came from one sample that was sequenced in a study of T cells after yellow fever vaccination. TCRdb re-called the 5' RACE reads with MiXCR, one entry per CDR3 protein. Of some 250,000 distinct CDR3 sequences in the sample, 6.9% were seen once. Sequencing was performed on CD4+ T cells sorted from PBMCs, taken 15 days after the yellow fever booster vaccination. The receptor set was obtained from a man aged 30 to 45 who received the YFV17D yellow fever vaccine.

This rearrangement joins TRBV28 to TRBJ2-1; D tentatively fits TRBD1 or TRBD2 (5 bases each). Germline CDR1 is MDHEN and CDR2 is SYDVKM. Trimming took 7 bases from V and 4 from J, leaving 14 bases between them. This CDR3 contains 14 residues. The chain's CDR3 is CASNAPGPYNEQFF. CDR3 DNA sequence: TGTGCCAGCAATGCTCCGGGACCTTACAATGAGCAGTTCTTC.

V gene TRBV10-3 combines with J gene TRBJ2-5; D remains unclear. The ends were cut back, 2 bases at V and 4 bases at J, with 2 bases in the middle. This CDR3 region has 11 residues. In germline, CDR1 is ENHRY, CDR2 SYGVKD. The CDR3 sequence: CAISEAETQYF. Written as DNA, the CDR3 is TGTGCCATCAGTGAGGCAGAGACCCAGTACTTC.

This clonotype came up a few times. The chain is built from TRBV19 and TRBJ2-3, with D possibly TRBD2 on 6 matching bases. Trimming pared 9 bases from V and 1 base from J, leaving 17 bases between. CDR3 length: 15 amino acids. Germline V gene lookup returns CDR1 LNHDA and CDR2 SQIVND (reference sequence). The CDR3 DNA reads TGTGCCAGCGTGGCCGGGCGGGACGGCACAGATACGCAGTATTTT. It codes for CASVAGRDGTDTQYF.

This clonotype was observed a handful of times. This rearrangement joins TRBV4-3 to TRBJ2-1; no definite D call. Germline V gene data show CDR1 as LGHNA and CDR2 as YSLEER. The CDR3 totals 14 residues. Trimming removed 2 bases at V and 4 bases at J, with 9 bases between. This CDR3 is CASSQTDHYNEQFF. DNA of the CDR3: TGCGCCAGCAGCCAAACCGACCATTACAATGAGCAGTTCTTC.

Written as DNA, the CDR3 is TGTGCCAGTAGCCCAGGGCCGTACTCCTACGAGCAGTACTTC. It yields the protein CASSPGPYSYEQYF. The V call is TRBV19, the J call TRBJ2-7; TRBD1 might be the D (5 bases). This CDR3 region has 14 residues. The germline V gene encodes CDR1 LNHDA and CDR2 SQIVND (reference sequence). The ends were cut back, 6 bases at V and 0 bases at J, with 12 bases in the middle.

To note about this clonotype: The junction departs from germline at one end; a sequencing error may be responsible. This chain joins TRBV3-1 and TRBJ2-1, with 7 bases fitting TRBD2. The CDR3 loop spans 14 amino acids. Germline-derived CDR1 and CDR2 are LGHDT and YNNKEL (reference sequence). CDR3 DNA sequence: TGTGCCAGCAGACAAGGGTGGGAGGGGAGTGAGCAGTTCTTC. Protein product: CASRQGWEGSEQFF.

This chain links TRBV7-2 with TRBJ2-3; 7 nucleotides agree with TRBD2. With 1 base clipped from V and 4 bases from J, the junction kept 8 bases outside the gene matches. The V gene's germline CDR1 is SGHTA and CDR2 FQGNSA. The CDR3 covers 16 residues. The CDR3 is CASSLVLIAGPDTQYF. CDR3 nucleotide sequence: TGTGCCAGCAGCTTAGTTTTGATAGCGGGCCCAGATACGCAGTATTTT.

This clonotype was detected a few times. The chain employs TRBV6-5 and TRBJ2-3; TRBD2 aligns across 14 bases. V was pared by 6 bases and J by 4 bases, with 9 bases of the junction left unmatched. CDR3 length: 17 amino acids. The germline CDR1 and CDR2 sequences are MNHEY and SVGAGI. Here the CDR3 DNA reads TGTGCCAGCAGCCGAACGACTAGCGGGAGGGGACCAGATACGCAGTATTTT. Translating it yields CASSRTTSGRGPDTQYF.

This chain links TRBV5-1 with TRBJ1-3; tentatively, D is TRBD1 (6 bases). V lost 4 bases and J 7 bases, leaving 21 bases between the germline ends. Per germline, CDR1 SGHRS and CDR2 YFSETQ. The length of the CDR3 is 16 residues. CDR3 amino acids: CASSLSDRSGWNTIYF. The CDR3 region has the DNA TGCGCCAGCAGCCTATCGGACAGATCCGGTTGGAACACCATATATTTT. The full variable domain, completed using reference TRBV5-1 and TRBJ1-3, is KAGVTQTPRYLIKTRGQQVTLSCSPISGHRSVSWYQQTPGQGLQFLFEYFSETQRNKGNFPGRFSGRQFSNSRSEMNVSTLELGDSALYLCASSLSDRSGWNTIYFGEGSWLTVV.

This clonotype turned up a few times. The V and J genes are TRBV20-1 and TRBJ1-1; 8 bases are a match to TRBD1. Germline loops: CDR1 DFQATT, CDR2 SNEGSKA (reference sequence). J was trimmed by 6 bases and V by 5 bases; bases with no gene match: 8. The CDR3 runs to 13 residues. CDR3 protein: CSARRGLVSEAFF. CDR3 DNA sequence: TGCAGTGCTCGCAGGGGGCTTGTATCTGAAGCTTTCTTT.

This clonotype was counted many times. This rearrangement joins TRBV20-1 to TRBJ1-6; weak D call: TRBD1 (5 bases). The CDR3 spans 13 residues. V shed 5 bases and J shed 4 bases, with 9 bases lying between them. Germline V gives CDR1 DFQATT, CDR2 SNEGSKA (reference sequence). The CDR3 loop reads CSARGTYNSPLHF. CDR3 DNA sequence: TGCAGTGCTCGGGGGACGTATAATTCACCCCTCCACTTT.

This clonotype was detected only a few times. This chain connects TRBV7-2 to TRBJ2-3; D is uncertain. Germline V CDR1 and CDR2: SGHTA, FQGNSA. V was shortened by 2 bases and J by 4 bases, with 19 bases between the two germline ends. There are 17 residues in the CDR3. The CDR3 DNA sequence: TGTGCCAGCAGCTTAATCGCAAGGGTGGGATGGGCAGATACGCAGTATTTT. Protein sequence: CASSLIARVGWADTQYF.

The gene calls are TRBV20-1 and TRBJ2-2; D is unresolved. The V and J ends lost 0 bases and 4 bases respectively, with 9 bases between them. CDR3 length: 14 amino acids. Germline loops: CDR1 DFQATT, CDR2 SNEGSKA (reference sequence). CDR3 sequence reads: CSARESQVTGELFF. The CDR3 DNA follows: TGCAGTGCTAGAGAGTCCCAGGTCACCGGGGAGCTGTTTTTT.

Many counts were recorded for this clonotype. The genes are TRBV12-3 or TRBV12-4 and TRBJ1-5; no definite D call. Trimming removed 1 base from V and 3 bases from J, with 7 bases in between. This CDR3 has 14 residues. CDR3 nucleotide sequence: TGTGCCAGCAGTTTAGGTAAAGCCAATCAGCCCCAGCATTTT. Residues: CASSLGKANQPQHF.

This clonotype was seen only a few times. This chain joins TRBV6-5 and TRBJ1-2; D ambiguous. CDR3 length: 12 amino acids. V was clipped by 6 bases and J by 5 bases, with 10 bases between them. Germline lookup yields CDR1 MNHEY and CDR2 SVGAGI. CDR3 bases: TGTGCCAGCAGCCAAGAAGGATATGGCTACACCTTC. This codes for CASSQEGYGYTF.

This clonotype was counted between two and nine times. CDR3 sequence (DNA): TGTGCCAGCAAAACAGAGCGGTCCTGGGCCGGGGAGCTGTTTTTT. Protein sequence: CASKTERSWAGELFF. This chain links TRBV7-2 with TRBJ2-2, with TRBD2 as a possible D gene (5 bases). The germline V gene has CDR1 SGHTA and CDR2 FQGNSA. There are 15 residues in the CDR3. Trimming removed 7 bases from V and 6 bases from J, with 18 bases in between.

This chain links TRBV5-4 with TRBJ1-1; 10 nucleotides line up with TRBD1. V shed 0 bases, J shed 0 bases, and the junction held 5 bases outside the gene matches. This CDR3 region has 17 residues. Per the germline V gene, CDR1 is SGHNT and CDR2 is YYREEE (reference sequence). The CDR3: CASSLDGGTGVNTEAFF. Here the CDR3 DNA reads TGTGCCAGCAGCTTGGACGGCGGGACAGGGGTGAACACTGAAGCTTTCTTT. Using reference TRBV5-4 and TRBJ1-1 for the parts outside the CDR3, the full variable domain is ETGVTQSPTHLIKTRGQQVTLRCSSQSGHNTVSWYQQALGQGPQFIFQYYREEENGRGNFPPRFSGLQFPNYSSELNVNALELDDSALYLCASSLDGGTGVNTEAFFGQGTRLTVV.

The rearrangement joins TRBV4-2 to TRBJ2-4, with D tentatively TRBD1 (6 bases). CDR3 size: 15 residues. From germline, CDR1 is LGHNA and CDR2 YNFKEQ. Trimming removed 3 bases at V and 1 base at J, with 10 bases between. The DNA of the CDR3 is TGTGCCAGCAGCCAGGAGAGGGGGGCCAAAAACATTCAGTACTTC. As protein: CASSQERGAKNIQYF.

The rearrangement links TRBV18 to TRBJ2-1, with D perhaps TRBD2 (5 bases). V lost 1 base to trimming and J lost 9 bases, with 16 bases between them. Per germline, CDR1 KGHSH and CDR2 LQKENI. The CDR3 contains 15 residues. CDR3 in DNA: TGTGCCAGCTCACCACGGGAAGCGGAGTCGGGTGAGCAGTTCTTC. This codes for CASSPREAESGEQFF.